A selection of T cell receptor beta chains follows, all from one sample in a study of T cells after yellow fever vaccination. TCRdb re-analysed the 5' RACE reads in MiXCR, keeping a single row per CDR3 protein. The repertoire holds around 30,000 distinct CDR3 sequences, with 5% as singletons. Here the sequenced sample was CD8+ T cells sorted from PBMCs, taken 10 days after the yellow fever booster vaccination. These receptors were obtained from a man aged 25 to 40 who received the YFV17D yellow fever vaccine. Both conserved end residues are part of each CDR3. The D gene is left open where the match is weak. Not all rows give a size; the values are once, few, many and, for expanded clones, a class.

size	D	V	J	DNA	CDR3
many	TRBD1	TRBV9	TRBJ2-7	TGTGCCAGCAGCGCTTCCGGGACAGGGATCCACGAGCAGTACTTC	CASSASGTGIHEQYF
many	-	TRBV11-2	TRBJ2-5	TGTGCCAGCAGTACAGGGATAGAGACCCAGTACTTC	CASSTGIETQYF
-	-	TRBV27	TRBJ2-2	TGTGCCAGCAGTTCAAACTATCAGACCGGGGAGCTGTTTTTT	CASSSNYQTGELFF
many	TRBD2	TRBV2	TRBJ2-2	TGTGCCAGCAGATCGACTAGCATGCTTTCCGGGGAGCTGTTTTTT	CASRSTSMLSGELFF
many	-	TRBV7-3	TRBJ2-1	TGTGCCAGCAGCCCCTGGGTGGGGGTTGGAAATGAGCAGTTCTTC	CASSPWVGVGNEQFF
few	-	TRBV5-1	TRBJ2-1	TGCGCCAGCAGCTTGGTGTCTCGTGAGCAGTTCTTC	CASSLVSREQFF
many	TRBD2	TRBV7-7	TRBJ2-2	TGTGCTAGCAGCCTTAGCGGGAGCGCCGTGACCGGGGAGCTGTTTTTT	CASSLSGSAVTGELFF
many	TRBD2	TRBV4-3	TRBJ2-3	TGCGCCAGCAGCCTGTATAGCGGGAGGGGCACAGATACGCAGTATTTT	CASSLYSGRGTDTQYF
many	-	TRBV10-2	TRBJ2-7	TGCGCCAGCAGTGAAGTACAGGGATCACTCTACGAGCAGTACTTC	CASSEVQGSLYEQYF
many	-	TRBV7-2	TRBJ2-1	TGTGCCAGCAGCTTACCCCCGTACAATGAGCAGTTCTTC	CASSLPPYNEQFF
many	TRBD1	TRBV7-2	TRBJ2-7	TGTGCCCCTCCGGGACAGCCATACGAGCAGTACTTC	CAPPGQPYEQYF
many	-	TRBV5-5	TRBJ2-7	TGTGCCAGCAGCCCATGGACGGGATACGAGCAGTACTTC	CASSPWTGYEQYF
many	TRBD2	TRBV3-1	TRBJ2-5	TGTGCCAGCAGCTACGGACTAGCGGGAGCTGAGACCCAGTACTTC	CASSYGLAGAETQYF
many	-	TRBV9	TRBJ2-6	TGTGCCAGCAGCGTAGGCAGGGAATTTTATAACGTCCTGACTTTC	CASSVGREFYNVLTF
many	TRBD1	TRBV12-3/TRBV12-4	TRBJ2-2	TGTGCCAGCCCGCCTCCGGGACAGGGGTGGGCGGGGGAGCTGTTTTTT	CASPPPGQGWAGELFF
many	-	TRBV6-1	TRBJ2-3	TGTGCCAGCAGCACCTACAACAGGGCTAGTGGGGATACGCAGTATTTT	CASSTYNRASGDTQYF
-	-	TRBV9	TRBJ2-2	TGTGCCAGCAGCGGTTACGCGAACACCGGGGAGCTGTTTTTT	CASSGYANTGELFF
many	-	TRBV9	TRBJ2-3	TGTGCCAGCAGCGTAGGTCCAAGCACAGATACGCAGTATTTT	CASSVGPSTDTQYF
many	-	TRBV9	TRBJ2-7	TGTGCCAGCAGCGTAGCGGGAGAAAGATACGAGCAGTACTTC	CASSVAGERYEQYF
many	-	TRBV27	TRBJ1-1	TGTGCCAGCAGACGTCTGGGGGTCACTGAAGCTTTCTTT	CASRRLGVTEAFF
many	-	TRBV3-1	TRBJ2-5	TGTGCCAGCAGCCAAGTGGCTATATATTCGGTAGCGGAACAAGAGACCCAGTACTTC	CASSQVAIYSVAEQETQYF
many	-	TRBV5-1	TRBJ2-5	TGCGCCAGCACCGTATCCCGACCGGGATCGGGGCAAGAGACCCAGTACTTC	CASTVSRPGSGQETQYF
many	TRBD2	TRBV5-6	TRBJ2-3	TGTGCCAGCAGCTTGGGACTAGCGGGAGTTGATACGCAGTATTTT	CASSLGLAGVDTQYF
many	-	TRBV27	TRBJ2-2	TGTGCCAGCAAAGACTCTAGGGACTCACTTGGGACGAACACCGGGGAGCTGTTTTTT	CASKDSRDSLGTNTGELFF
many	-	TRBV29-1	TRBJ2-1	TGCAGCGTTGAAGGCCAGGGCTACGACAATGAGCAGTTCTTC	CSVEGQGYDNEQFF
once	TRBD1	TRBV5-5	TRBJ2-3	TGTGCCATGGGCGGGGACAGGGAGGCAGATACGCAGTATTTT	CAMGGDREADTQYF
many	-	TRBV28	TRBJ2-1	TGTGCCAGCAGTTTGGCAGGGTATCGGAATGAGCAGTTCTTC	CASSLAGYRNEQFF
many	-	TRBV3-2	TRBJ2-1	TGTGCCAGCGAAGCGGGACGAAACAATGAGCAGTTCTTC	CASEAGRNNEQFF
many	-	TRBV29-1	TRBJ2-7	TGCAGCGTCGGAGGGACAGCCATATTCGAGCAGTACTTC	CSVGGTAIFEQYF
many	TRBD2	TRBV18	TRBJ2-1	TGTGCCAGCTCCGCGGGAGGGCCCTACAATGAGCAGTTCTTC	CASSAGGPYNEQFF
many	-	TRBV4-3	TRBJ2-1	TGCGCCAGCAGTACAGACGCCGGGGTGTACAATGAGCAGTTCTTC	CASSTDAGVYNEQFF
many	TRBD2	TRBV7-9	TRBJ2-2	TGTGCCAGCAGCCATCTAGCGGGAGGTACCACCGGGGAGCTGTTTTTT	CASSHLAGGTTGELFF
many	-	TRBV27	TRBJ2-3	TGTGCCAGCAGTTTAAGCAGCACAGATACGCAGTATTTT	CASSLSSTDTQYF
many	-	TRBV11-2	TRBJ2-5	TGTGCCAGCAGCTTAGCCAGGGGCCAAGAGACCCAGTACTTC	CASSLARGQETQYF
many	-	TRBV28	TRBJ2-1	TGTGCCAGCCTGTCCTTAGATGAGCAGTTCTTC	CASLSLDEQFF